This T cell receptor beta chain originates from a study of beta chain features in type 1 diabetes. Points from the study as a whole: Shorter templates might be favored by PCR, and equally so in patients and in controls.

Deletions cut 1 base from V and 8 bases from J, with 11 bases between. Germline V gene sequence: CDR1 LGHNA, CDR2 YSLEER. This CDR3 spans 13 amino acids. In total, each donor contributed a single heparinised blood draw that averaged roughly 100 mL. CD45RO/CCR7/CD25/CD127/CD95/CD27 separated CD4+ naive, central memory, regulatory and stem cell-like memory cells by sorting. What was sequenced were expressed TCRB transcripts, since all of the isolated RNA had been reverse transcribed. Sequencing of naive, central memory and regulatory T cell samples gave an average of about 3.9 million reads. Sequencing was performed with immunoSEQ multiplex PCR; in TCRdb, only in-frame clones are kept and a portion is missing. The sample yields fewer than 550,000 clones, over 10% seen once. This clone has just a few counts. What it binds is unknown.

The source of this sequence is a woman between 18 and 30 years old in good health. The chain couples TRBV4-3 to TRBJ1-1, with D perhaps TRBD1 (5 bases). The specimen was naive CD4+ T cells from blood. The CDR3 spells CASSQVKGTEAFF. Here the CDR3 DNA reads TGCGCCAGCAGCCAAGTTAAGGGGACCGAAGCTTTCTTT.